The rows below give T cell receptor beta chains drawn from one sample of a study of response to subunit inactivated influenza vaccine. Each CDR3 protein gets one entry after TCRdb re-called the RT-PCR reads with MiXCR. The sample gives about 500,000 distinct CDR3 sequences, 15% to 20% of which show up once; around 3% is in the top ten. Source: CD4+ T cells sorted from PBMCs, taken about 23 months after vaccination. The origin of the receptors is a man aged 45 to 70 who received an inactivated influenza vaccine. Both conserved end residues are part of each CDR3. A D gene is named only where the DNA matches it firmly. Size is omitted from some rows. Given values are once, few, many or a class for expanded clones.

j_call d_call v_call clone_size cdr3_nt cdr3_aa
TRBJ1-2 TRBD1 TRBV4-1 . TGCGCCAGCAGCCAGGGGACAGGTCTCTATGGCTACACCTTC CASSQGTGLYGYTF
TRBJ1-2 TRBD1 TRBV6-5 many TGTGCCAGCGGGCCTCGACAGGGCCCCTACACCTTC CASGPRQGPYTF
TRBJ2-7 TRBD1 TRBV20-1 . TGCAGTGCTAAAGGGGGCATGGACGAGCAGTACTTC CSAKGGMDEQYF
TRBJ1-2 . TRBV19 . TGTGCCAGTAGTATAGTCCCGGGCTTCTATGGCTACACCTTC CASSIVPGFYGYTF
TRBJ2-5 . TRBV6-1 few TGTGCCAGCAGCAAACTTGCCCAAGAGACCCAGTACTTC CASSKLAQETQYF
TRBJ1-1 TRBD1 TRBV5-5 . TGTGCCAGCAGCTTGACCGGGACAGGGAGGGACACTGAAGCTTTCTTT CASSLTGTGRDTEAFF
TRBJ2-5 . TRBV5-6 . TGTGCCAGCAGCTTGAGGAAGTGGCGGGGAGAGACCCAGTACTTC CASSLRKWRGETQYF
TRBJ1-5 . TRBV19 . TGTGCCAGTGGCAGGGCAAATCAGCCCCAGCATTTT CASGRANQPQHF
TRBJ2-3 . TRBV4-3 . TGCGCCAGCAGCCAAGAGTATGGCCAAGATACGCAGTATTTT CASSQEYGQDTQYF
TRBJ1-3 TRBD1 TRBV4-1 . TGCGCCAGCAGCCAAGAATTGACAGGGTCTGGAAACACCATATATTTT CASSQELTGSGNTIYF